The 24 T cell receptor beta chains below were found in one sample sequenced in a study of CD8+CD57+ T cells in acquired aplastic anemia. The patients chosen for sequencing had shown expansion of CD8+CD57+ cells (detected by flow cytometry). Researchers used genomic DNA as the template to profile TCR beta VDJ and CDR3. From the reads, TCRdb called clonotypes with MiXCR, one entry per CDR3 protein. The table has some 170,000 distinct CDR3 sequences, roughly 65% seen once. Specimen: sorted CD4+, CD8+, or CD8+CD57+ T cells (not recorded which) from PBMCs. Receptors were obtained from a human donor with aplastic anemia.

The chain links TRBV7-2 to TRBJ1-5; 10 nucleotides align to TRBD1. The CDR3 consists of 15 residues. Germline V lookup: CDR1 SGHTA, CDR2 FQGNSA. V gave up 3 bases and J gave up 6 bases; unmatched junction bases: 5. The CDR3 nucleotides are TGTGCCAGCAGCTTCTTCGACAGGGGGCTTCAGCCCCAGCATTTT. It is translated as CASSFFDRGLQPQHF.

The gene calls are TRBV19 and TRBJ2-3, with 8 bases fitting TRBD2. Trimming took 1 base from V and 1 from J; bases not matched to a gene: 4. Germline CDR1 and CDR2: LNHDA and SQIVND (reference sequence). There are 16 residues in the CDR3. CDR3 sequence: CASSIGTSGRTDTQYF. CDR3 nucleotides: TGTGCCAGTAGTATAGGCACTAGCGGCCGCACAGATACGCAGTATTTT. The variable domain in full, completed from reference TRBV19 and TRBJ2-3, reads DGGITQSPKYLFRKEGQNVTLSCEQNLNHDAMYWYRQDPGQGLRLIYYSQIVNDFQKGDIAEGYSVSREKKESFPLTVTSAQKNPTAFYLCASSIGTSGRTDTQYFGPGTRLTVL.

V and J are TRBV7-3 and TRBJ2-5; maybe TRBD2 (6 bases). CDR1 and CDR2 from the germline V gene are SGHTA and FQGTGA. With 5 bases removed from V and 2 bases from J, the gap between germline ends came to 15 bases. The CDR3 totals 15 residues. CDR3 DNA sequence: TGTGCCAGCAGCACGGGGACTTTCAAGCAAGAGACCCAGTACTTC. As protein: CASSTGTFKQETQYF.

The sample holds a few counts of this clonotype. The V gene is TRBV5-4, the J gene TRBJ1-5; TRBD1 matches at 7 bases. With V trimmed by 4 bases and J by 2 bases, 3 bases remained unmatched. The CDR3 consists of 14 residues. CDR1 is SGHNT, CDR2 YYREEE, per germline (reference sequence). In DNA, the CDR3 is TGTGCCAGCAGCACAGGGGAGGGCAATCAGCCCCAGCATTTT. It codes for CASSTGEGNQPQHF.

The chain couples TRBV11-2 to TRBJ2-1; D gene unclear. Trimming took 5 bases from V and 7 from J, leaving 12 bases between them. CDR3 length: 13 amino acids. CDR1 is SGHAT, CDR2 FQNNGV, per germline. The CDR3 DNA reads as TGTGCCAGCAGCGTCCAGCCCGGGAATGAGCAGTTCTTC. Amino acid sequence: CASSVQPGNEQFF.

The chain links TRBV6-6 to TRBJ2-7; 11 bases align to TRBD2. The J segment lost 4 bases and the V segment lost 5 bases, leaving 13 bases of the junction unmatched. The CDR3 loop spans 17 amino acids. Per germline, CDR1 MNHNY and CDR2 SVGAGI (reference sequence). As DNA, the CDR3 is TGTGCCAGCAGTCACGTACTAGCGGGGGCCACCAATTACGAGCAGTACTTC. Translating gives CASSHVLAGATNYEQYF.

The V gene is TRBV24-1, the J gene TRBJ1-2, with D possibly TRBD1 on 6 matching bases. The CDR3 length is 14 residues. V lost 3 bases and J 4 bases, leaving 11 bases between the germline ends. Germline lookup yields CDR1 KGHDR and CDR2 SFDVKD. CDR3 bases: TGTGCCACCAGTGATACAGGGACGTCCTATGGCTACACCTTC. This encodes CATSDTGTSYGYTF.

This clonotype has a single count. The CDR3 nucleotides read TGTGCCAGCAGCTTAGTGGAGACTAACAGGAGGGGGACCCAGTACTTC. Protein sequence: CASSLVETNRRGTQYF. The chain is built from TRBV7-2 and TRBJ2-5; D is perhaps TRBD2 (6 bases). The CDR3 is 16 residues long. Deletions cut 1 base from V and 7 bases from J, with 19 bases between. The germline V gene has CDR1 SGHTA and CDR2 FQGNSA.

As concerns this clonotype: Because the CDR3's place on the DNA is in doubt, the DNA is left out and the CDR3 is given as listed by TCRdb. The rearrangement joins TRBV7-8 to TRBJ2-1; the D call of TRBD2 is as the table states it, not checked on the DNA. Germline values: CDR1 SGHVS, CDR2 FQNEAQ. A total of 20 residues make up the CDR3, ends included. The CDR3 loop reads CASSFYICSASRALYNEQFF.

This clonotype showed up just a few times. The rearrangement joins TRBV2 to TRBJ2-7, with 11 bases fitting TRBD2. The CDR3 has 14 residues. V shed 4 bases and J 3 bases; nucleotides not matched to a gene: 2. Germline V gene data show CDR1 as SNHLY and CDR2 as FYNNEI. The CDR3 DNA sequence: TGTGCCAGCAGTGGACTAGCGGGGCACTACGAGCAGTACTTC. Amino acids: CASSGLAGHYEQYF. Full variable domain (outside the CDR3, taken from reference TRBV2 and TRBJ2-7): EPEVTQTPSHQVTQMGQEVILRCVPISNHLYFYWYRQILGQKVEFLVSFYNNEISEKSEIFDDQFSVERPDGSNFTLKIRSTKLEDSAMYFCASSGLAGHYEQYFGPGTRLTVT.

The CDR3 sequence: CASSESVTYEQYF. CDR3 sequence (DNA): TGTGCCAGCAGTGAGTCGGTCACCTACGAGCAGTACTTC. The genes are TRBV2 and TRBJ2-7; no firm D call. CDR3 length: 13 amino acids. CDR1 and CDR2 from the germline V gene are SNHLY and FYNNEI. Trimming took 3 bases from V and 2 from J, leaving 8 bases between them.

The CDR3 region has the DNA TGTGCCAGCAGCTTAGCGCCGGGGGCCGAAGAGACCCAGTACTTC. Protein: CASSLAPGAEETQYF. This chain links TRBV7-6 with TRBJ2-5; D possibly uses TRBD1 or TRBD2 (6 bases each). CDR3 size: 15 residues. Trimming pared 0 bases from V and 3 bases from J, leaving 11 bases between. Germline V gene sequence: CDR1 SGHVS, CDR2 FNYEAQ. Full variable domain (rest looked up from reference TRBV7-6 and TRBJ2-5): GAGVSQSPRYKVTKRGQDVALRCDPISGHVSLYWYRQALGQGPEFLTYFNYEAQQDKSGLPNDRFSAERPEGSISTLTIQRTEQRDSAMYRCASSLAPGAEETQYFGPGTRLLVL.

This chain connects TRBV10-3 to TRBJ2-5; maybe TRBD1 (5 bases). The length of the CDR3 is 16 residues. The V end was cut by 3 bases, the J end by 1 base, with 15 bases between. CDR1 is ENHRY and CDR2 is SYGVKD in the germline V gene. In nucleotides, the CDR3 is TGTGCCATCAGTGAACCCGTGGGGCGGATCCAAGAGACCCAGTACTTC. Its protein product is CAISEPVGRIQETQYF.

V and J are TRBV20-1 and TRBJ2-7, with 11 bases matching TRBD2. From germline, CDR1 is DFQATT and CDR2 SNEGSKA (reference sequence). J was trimmed by 4 bases and V by 5 bases; bases with no gene match: 10. CDR3 length: 15 amino acids. DNA for the CDR3: TGCAGTGCTGAGGGAACTAGCGGGAGTGCGTACGAGCAGTACTTC. It encodes CSAEGTSGSAYEQYF.

V usage is TRBV7-2 and J usage is TRBJ2-2; D could derive from TRBD1 or TRBD2 (5 bases each). Trimming removed 3 bases from V and 6 bases from J, with 14 bases in between. Germline CDR1 SGHTA, CDR2 FQGNSA. The CDR3 length is 15 residues. In DNA form, the CDR3 reads TGTGCCAGCAGCTTGATCGGGGCCTGGGCCGGGGAGCTGTTTTTT. As protein: CASSLIGAWAGELFF.

This rearrangement joins TRBV29-1 to TRBJ2-7; tentatively, D is TRBD2 (6 bases). The length of the CDR3 is 14 residues. Germline lookup yields CDR1 SQVTM and CDR2 ANQGSEA. V gave up 6 bases and J gave up 4 bases, with 19 bases separating them. CDR3 DNA sequence: TGCAGCGTAATGTGGCTAGCGAGGCCGTACGAGCAGTACTTC. Translated: CSVMWLARPYEQYF.

This clonotype was detected a few times. V usage is TRBV29-1 and J usage is TRBJ2-7; D uncertain. The CDR3 length is 13 residues. Trimming cost V 2 bases and J 4 bases, with 12 bases left between them. The V gene's germline CDR1 is SQVTM and CDR2 ANQGSEA. The CDR3 sequence is CSVENTLGYEQYF. The CDR3 DNA reads TGCAGCGTTGAAAACACCTTAGGTTACGAGCAGTACTTC.

V is TRBV25-1 and J is TRBJ1-5; D call uncertain. Trimming left V 4 bases short and J 11 bases short, with 18 bases between. Looked up from germline, CDR1 is MGHDK and CDR2 is SYGVNS. This CDR3 is built from 14 residues. DNA of the CDR3: TGTGCCAGCAGTGGCCACGGACTGGCCGGGACCCAGCATTTT. It specifies CASSGHGLAGTQHF.

The rearrangement joins TRBV2 to TRBJ2-7; the D call may be TRBD1 or TRBD2 (5 bases each). Deletions cut 10 bases from V and 2 bases from J, with 15 bases between. The CDR3 spans 13 residues. The germline CDR1 and CDR2 sequences are SNHLY and FYNNEI. In nucleotides, the CDR3 is TGTGCCACCTCGGGACGAGCGACCTACGAGCAGTACTTC. It translates to CATSGRATYEQYF.

As for this clonotype: The junction shows a germline mismatch at one end, possibly a read error. The J gene is TRBJ2-7, the V gene TRBV12-3 or TRBV12-4; D remains unclear. The end of the DNA aligns better with TRBJ2-4, so the J call may be wrong. This CDR3 has 15 amino acids. DNA of the CDR3: TGTGCCAGCAGTTGGCAGGATAGAGCCGAAAACATTCAGTACTTC. Its translation: CASSWQDRAENIQYF.

V is TRBV12-5 and J is TRBJ1-6, with D perhaps TRBD1 (5 bases). This CDR3 has 15 residues. V dropped 4 bases and J dropped 7 bases, with 14 bases sitting between them. Germline V lookup: CDR1 LGHNT, CDR2 FRNRAP. The CDR3: CASGSSGQENSPLHF. The DNA of the CDR3 is TGTGCTAGTGGTTCATCAGGACAAGAGAATTCACCCCTCCACTTT.

This clonotype was observed a few times. V usage is TRBV7-9 and J usage is TRBJ2-7; D is possibly TRBD1 or TRBD2 (6 bases each). The V end lost 5 bases, the J end lost 0 bases, and 17 bases lay between the germline ends. This CDR3 is 16 amino acids long. Germline V gene data show CDR1 as SEHNR and CDR2 as FQNEAQ (reference sequence). This chain's CDR3 is CASSLKGGLPSYEQYF. Here the CDR3 DNA reads TGTGCCAGCAGCCTAAAAGGGGGACTCCCCTCCTACGAGCAGTACTTC. The variable domain in full, with the rest retrieved from reference TRBV7-9 and TRBJ2-7, is DTGVSQNPRHKITKRGQNVTFRCDPISEHNRLYWYRQTLGQGPEFLTYFQNEAQLEKSRLLSDRFSAERPKGSFSTLEIQRTEQGDSAMYLCASSLKGGLPSYEQYFGPGTRLTVT.

Note on this clonotype: Possible read error: a much larger clone is one base away. This chain uses TRBV2 with TRBJ2-7; D call uncertain. The germline V and J ends were trimmed by 5 bases and 5 bases, with 16 bases remaining between them. This CDR3 has 14 residues. Germline V gene sequence: CDR1 SNHLY, CDR2 FYNNEI. The CDR3 here is CASSFSRALDEQYF. CDR3 DNA sequence: TGTGCCAGCAGTTTTTCCCGGGCCCTGGACGAGCAGTACTTC.

The chain joins TRBV29-1 to TRBJ2-7; a weak D match, TRBD1 (6 bases). Trimming took off 0 bases at V and 3 bases at J, with 9 bases between the two ends. Germline loops: CDR1 SQVTM, CDR2 ANQGSEA. This CDR3 contains 13 residues. The CDR3 here is CSVEDGRGYEQYF. CDR3 bases: TGCAGCGTTGAAGATGGCAGGGGCTACGAGCAGTACTTC.